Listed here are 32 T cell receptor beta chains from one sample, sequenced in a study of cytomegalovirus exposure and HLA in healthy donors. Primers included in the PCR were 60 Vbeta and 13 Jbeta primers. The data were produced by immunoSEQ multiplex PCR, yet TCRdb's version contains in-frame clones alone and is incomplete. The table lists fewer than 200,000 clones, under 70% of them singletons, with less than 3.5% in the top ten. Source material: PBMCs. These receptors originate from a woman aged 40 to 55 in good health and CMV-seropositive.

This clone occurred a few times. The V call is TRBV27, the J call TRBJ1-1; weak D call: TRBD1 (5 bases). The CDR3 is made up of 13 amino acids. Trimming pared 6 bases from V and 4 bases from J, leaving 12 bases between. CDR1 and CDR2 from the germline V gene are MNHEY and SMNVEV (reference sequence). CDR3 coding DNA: TGTGCCAGCAGGGAGGGCAGGGTCACTGAAGCTTTCTTT. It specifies CASREGRVTEAFF.

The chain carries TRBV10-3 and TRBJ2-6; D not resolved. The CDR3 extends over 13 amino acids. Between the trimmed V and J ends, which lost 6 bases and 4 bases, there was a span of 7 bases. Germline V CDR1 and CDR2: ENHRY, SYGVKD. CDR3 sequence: CAIRSNGANVLTF. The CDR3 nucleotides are TGTGCCATCAGATCTAACGGGGCCAACGTCCTGACTTTC.

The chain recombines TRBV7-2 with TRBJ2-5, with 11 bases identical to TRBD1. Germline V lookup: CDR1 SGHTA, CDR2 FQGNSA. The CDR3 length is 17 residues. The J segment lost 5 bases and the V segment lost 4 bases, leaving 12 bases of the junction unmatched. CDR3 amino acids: CASSSDRGLMGVETQYF. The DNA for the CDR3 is TGTGCCAGCAGCTCGGACAGGGGGCTTATGGGAGTTGAGACCCAGTACTTC.

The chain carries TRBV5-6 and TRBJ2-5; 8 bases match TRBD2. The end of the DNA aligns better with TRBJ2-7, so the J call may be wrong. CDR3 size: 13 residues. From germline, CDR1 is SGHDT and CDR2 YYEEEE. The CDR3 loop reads CASSWGRGDEQYF. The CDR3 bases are TGTGCCAGCAGCTGGGGGCGGGGGGACGAGCAGTACTTC.

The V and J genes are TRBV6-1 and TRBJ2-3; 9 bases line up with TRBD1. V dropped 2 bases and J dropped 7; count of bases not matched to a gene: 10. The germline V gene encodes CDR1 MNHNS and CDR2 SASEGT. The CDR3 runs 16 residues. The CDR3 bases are TGTGCCAGCAGTGAAATTGGGACAGGGTCCCCATATACGCAGTATTTT. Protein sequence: CASSEIGTGSPYTQYF.

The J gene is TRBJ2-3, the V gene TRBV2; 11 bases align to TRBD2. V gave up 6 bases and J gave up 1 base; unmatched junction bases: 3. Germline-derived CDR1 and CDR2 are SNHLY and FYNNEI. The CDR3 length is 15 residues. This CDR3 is CASRQTSGGTDTQYF. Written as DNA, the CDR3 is TGTGCCAGCAGGCAGACTAGCGGGGGCACAGATACGCAGTATTTT.

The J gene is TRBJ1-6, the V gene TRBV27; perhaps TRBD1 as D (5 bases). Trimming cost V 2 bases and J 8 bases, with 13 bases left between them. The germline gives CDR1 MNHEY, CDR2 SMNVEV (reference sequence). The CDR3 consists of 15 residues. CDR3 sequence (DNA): TGTGCCAGCAGTTTAATCAGGGTTTCGGATTCACCCCTCCACTTT. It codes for CASSLIRVSDSPLHF.

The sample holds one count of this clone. The CDR3 nucleotides read TGTGCCAGCACCGGAGGCGGACAGGGGAATGAAAAACTGTTTTTT. This codes for CASTGGGQGNEKLFF. This sequence joins TRBV28 and TRBJ1-4, with 9 bases that match TRBD1. Unmatched junction bases numbered 8, after V lost 7 bases and J lost 5 bases. Germline V gene lookup returns CDR1 MDHEN and CDR2 SYDVKM. The CDR3 spans 15 residues. Complete variable domain (other parts from reference TRBV28 and TRBJ1-4): DVKVTQSSRYLVKRTGEKVFLECVQDMDHENMFWYRQDPGLGLRLIYFSYDVKMKEKGDIPEGYSVSREKKERFSLILESASTNQTSMYLCASTGGGQGNEKLFFGSGTQLSVL.

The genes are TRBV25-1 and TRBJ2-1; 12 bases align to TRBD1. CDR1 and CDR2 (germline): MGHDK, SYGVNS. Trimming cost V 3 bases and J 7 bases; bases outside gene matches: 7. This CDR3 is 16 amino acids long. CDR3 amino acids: CASSDPGQGAHNEQFF. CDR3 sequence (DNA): TGTGCCAGCAGTGATCCGGGACAGGGGGCGCATAATGAGCAGTTCTTC.

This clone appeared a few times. The DNA for the CDR3 is TGTGCCAGCAGCTTGTCAGGAAAGAGCACTAATGAAAAACTGTTTTTT. It specifies CASSLSGKSTNEKLFF. This chain joins TRBV5-4 and TRBJ1-4; D is unresolved. Germline V gives CDR1 SGHNT, CDR2 YYREEE (reference sequence). The CDR3 consists of 16 residues. Trimming left V 1 base short and J 2 bases short, with 12 bases between. The full variable domain, completed using reference TRBV5-4 and TRBJ1-4, is ETGVTQSPTHLIKTRGQQVTLRCSSQSGHNTVSWYQQALGQGPQFIFQYYREEENGRGNFPPRFSGLQFPNYSSELNVNALELDDSALYLCASSLSGKSTNEKLFFGSGTQLSVL.

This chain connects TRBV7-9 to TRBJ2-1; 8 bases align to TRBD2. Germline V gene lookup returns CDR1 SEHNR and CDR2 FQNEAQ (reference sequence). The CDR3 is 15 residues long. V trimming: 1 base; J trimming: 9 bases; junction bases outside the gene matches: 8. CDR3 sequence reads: CASSLEGGGSGEQFF. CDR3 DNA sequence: TGTGCCAGCAGCTTAGAAGGCGGGGGGAGTGGTGAGCAGTTCTTC.

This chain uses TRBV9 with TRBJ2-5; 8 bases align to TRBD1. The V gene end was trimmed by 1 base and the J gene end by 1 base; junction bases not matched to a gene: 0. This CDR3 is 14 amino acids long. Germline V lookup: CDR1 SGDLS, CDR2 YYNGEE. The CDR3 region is CASSVQGAQETQYF. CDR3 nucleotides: TGTGCCAGCAGCGTACAGGGGGCCCAAGAGACCCAGTACTTC.

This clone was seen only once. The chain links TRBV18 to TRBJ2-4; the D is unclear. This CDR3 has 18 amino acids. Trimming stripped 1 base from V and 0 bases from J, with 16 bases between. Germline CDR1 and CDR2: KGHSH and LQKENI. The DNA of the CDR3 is TGTGCCAGCTCACCACGAGTGGCGGTTGGAATAGCCAAAAACATTCAGTACTTC. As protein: CASSPRVAVGIAKNIQYF.

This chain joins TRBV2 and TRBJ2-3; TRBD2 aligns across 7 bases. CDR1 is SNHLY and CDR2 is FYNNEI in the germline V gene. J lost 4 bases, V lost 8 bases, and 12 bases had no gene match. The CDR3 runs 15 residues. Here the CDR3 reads CASPPALAGADTQYF. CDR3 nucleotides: TGTGCCAGCCCTCCGGCTTTGGCGGGAGCAGATACGCAGTATTTT.

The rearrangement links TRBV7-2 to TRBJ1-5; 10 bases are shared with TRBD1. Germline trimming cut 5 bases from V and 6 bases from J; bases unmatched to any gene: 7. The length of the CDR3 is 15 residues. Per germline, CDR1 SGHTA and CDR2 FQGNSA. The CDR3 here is CASSRSGTGVQPQHF. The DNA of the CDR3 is TGTGCCAGCAGCCGAAGCGGGACAGGGGTTCAGCCCCAGCATTTT.

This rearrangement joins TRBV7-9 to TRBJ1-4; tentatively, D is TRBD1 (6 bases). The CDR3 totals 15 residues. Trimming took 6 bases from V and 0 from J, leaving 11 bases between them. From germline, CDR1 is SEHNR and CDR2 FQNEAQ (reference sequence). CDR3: CASSRDTSTNEKLFF. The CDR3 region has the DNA TGTGCCAGCAGTCGGGACACCTCAACTAATGAAAAACTGTTTTTT.

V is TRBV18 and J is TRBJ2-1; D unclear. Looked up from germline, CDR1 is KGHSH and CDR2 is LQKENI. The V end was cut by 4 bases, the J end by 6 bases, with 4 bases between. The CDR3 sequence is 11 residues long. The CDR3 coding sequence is TGTGCCAGCTCACGTAGCAATGAGCAGTTCTTC. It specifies CASSRSNEQFF.

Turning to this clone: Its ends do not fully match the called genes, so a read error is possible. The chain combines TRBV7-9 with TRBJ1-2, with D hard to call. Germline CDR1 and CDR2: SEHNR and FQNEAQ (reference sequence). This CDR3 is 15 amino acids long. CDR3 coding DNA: TGTGCCAGCAGCTCAACGGCCGAGGGTAACTATGGCTACCCCTTC. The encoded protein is CASSSTAEGNYGYPF.

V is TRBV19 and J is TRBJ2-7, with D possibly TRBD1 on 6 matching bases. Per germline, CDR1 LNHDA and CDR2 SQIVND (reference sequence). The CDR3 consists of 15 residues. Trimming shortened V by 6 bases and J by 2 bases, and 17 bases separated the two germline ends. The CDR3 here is CASRRQATPPYEQYF. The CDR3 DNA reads TGTGCCAGTAGAAGACAGGCTACTCCTCCCTACGAGCAGTACTTC.

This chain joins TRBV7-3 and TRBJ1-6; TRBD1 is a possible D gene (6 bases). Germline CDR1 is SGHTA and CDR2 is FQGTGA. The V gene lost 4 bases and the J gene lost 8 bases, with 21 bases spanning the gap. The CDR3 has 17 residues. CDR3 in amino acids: CASSSASDSANHSPLHF. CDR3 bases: TGTGCCAGCAGCTCCGCGTCGGACAGCGCGAACCATTCACCCCTCCACTTT. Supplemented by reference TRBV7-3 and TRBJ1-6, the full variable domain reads GAGVSQTPSNKVTEKGKYVELRCDPISGHTALYWYRQSLGQGPEFLIYFQGTGAADDSGLPNDRFFAVRPEGSVSTLKIQRTERGDSAVYLCASSSASDSANHSPLHFGNGTRLTVT.

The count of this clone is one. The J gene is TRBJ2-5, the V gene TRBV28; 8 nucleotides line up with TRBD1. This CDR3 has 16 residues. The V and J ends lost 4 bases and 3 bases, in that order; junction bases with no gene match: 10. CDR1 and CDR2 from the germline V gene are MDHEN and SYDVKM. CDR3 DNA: TGTGCCAGCAGTTCCCGGACAGGGTACCCCGAAGAGACCCAGTACTTC. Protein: CASSSRTGYPEETQYF.

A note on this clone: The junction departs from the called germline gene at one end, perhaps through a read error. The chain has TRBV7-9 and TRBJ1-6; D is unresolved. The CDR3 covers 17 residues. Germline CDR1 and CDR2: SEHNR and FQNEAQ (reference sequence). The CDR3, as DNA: TGTTCCAGCAGCTACACAGCTGAGGGTGTGGGTAATTCACCCCTCCACTTT. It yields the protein CSSSYTAEGVGNSPLHF.

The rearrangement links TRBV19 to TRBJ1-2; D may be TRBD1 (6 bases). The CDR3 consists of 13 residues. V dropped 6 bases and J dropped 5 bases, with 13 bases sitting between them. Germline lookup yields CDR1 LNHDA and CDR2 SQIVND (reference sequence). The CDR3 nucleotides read TGTGCCAGTAGCAATGCAGGGGTATATGGCTACACCTTC. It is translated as CASSNAGVYGYTF.

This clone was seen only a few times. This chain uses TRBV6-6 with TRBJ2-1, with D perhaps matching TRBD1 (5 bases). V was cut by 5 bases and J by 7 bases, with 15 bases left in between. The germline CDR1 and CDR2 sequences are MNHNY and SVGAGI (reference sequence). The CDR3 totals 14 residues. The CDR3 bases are TGTGCCAGCAGTCCCAGGGTCCCACGGAATGAGCAGTTCTTC. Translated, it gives CASSPRVPRNEQFF.

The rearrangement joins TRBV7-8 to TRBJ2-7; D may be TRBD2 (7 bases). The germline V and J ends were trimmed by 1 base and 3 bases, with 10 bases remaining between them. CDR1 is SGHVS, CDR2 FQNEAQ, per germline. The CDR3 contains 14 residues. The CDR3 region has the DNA TGTGCCAGCAGCTTAGGGGGGGGCCACTACGAGCAGTACTTC. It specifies CASSLGGGHYEQYF.

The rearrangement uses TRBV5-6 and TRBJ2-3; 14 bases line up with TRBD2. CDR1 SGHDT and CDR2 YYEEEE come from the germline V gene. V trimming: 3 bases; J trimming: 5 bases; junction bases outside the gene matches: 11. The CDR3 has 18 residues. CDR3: CASSSPGLAGAWGDTQYF. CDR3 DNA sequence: TGTGCCAGCAGCTCCCCGGGACTAGCGGGGGCCTGGGGAGATACGCAGTATTTT.

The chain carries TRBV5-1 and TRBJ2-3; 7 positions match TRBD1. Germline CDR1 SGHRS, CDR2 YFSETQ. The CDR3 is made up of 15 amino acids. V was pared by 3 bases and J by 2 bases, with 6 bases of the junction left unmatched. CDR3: CASSSSGQSTDTQYF. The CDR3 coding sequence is TGCGCCAGCAGCTCCTCGGGACAGTCCACAGATACGCAGTATTTT.

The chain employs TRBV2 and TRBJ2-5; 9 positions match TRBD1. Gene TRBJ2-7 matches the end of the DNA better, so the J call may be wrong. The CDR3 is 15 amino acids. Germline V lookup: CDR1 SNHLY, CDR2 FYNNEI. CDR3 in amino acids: CASQTPGQGVHEQYF. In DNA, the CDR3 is TGTGCCAGTCAGACTCCGGGACAGGGAGTCCACGAGCAGTACTTC.

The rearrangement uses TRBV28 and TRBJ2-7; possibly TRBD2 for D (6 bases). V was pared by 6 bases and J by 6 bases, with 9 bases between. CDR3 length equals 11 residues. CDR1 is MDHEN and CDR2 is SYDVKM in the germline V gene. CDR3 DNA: TGTGCCAGCAGCCCGCGGGGCGAGCAGTACTTC. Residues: CASSPRGEQYF.

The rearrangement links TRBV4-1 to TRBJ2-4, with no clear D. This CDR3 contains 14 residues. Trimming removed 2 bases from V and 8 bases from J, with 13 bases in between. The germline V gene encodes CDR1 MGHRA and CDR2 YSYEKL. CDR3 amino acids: CASSQIGGVDIQYF. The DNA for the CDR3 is TGCGCCAGCAGCCAAATCGGCGGCGTGGACATTCAGTACTTC.

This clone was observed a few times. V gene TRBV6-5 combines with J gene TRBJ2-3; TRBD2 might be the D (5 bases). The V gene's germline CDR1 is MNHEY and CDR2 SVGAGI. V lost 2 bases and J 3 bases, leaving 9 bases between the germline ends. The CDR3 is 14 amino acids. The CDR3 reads CASSYDGNTDTQYF. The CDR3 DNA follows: TGTGCCAGCAGTTACGACGGGAATACAGATACGCAGTATTTT.

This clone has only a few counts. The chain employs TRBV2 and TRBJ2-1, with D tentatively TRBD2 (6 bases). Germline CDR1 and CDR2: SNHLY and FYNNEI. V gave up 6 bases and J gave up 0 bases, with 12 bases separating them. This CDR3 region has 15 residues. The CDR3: CASSRDGSSYNEQFF. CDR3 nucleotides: TGTGCCAGCAGCCGGGACGGGAGCTCCTACAATGAGCAGTTCTTC.